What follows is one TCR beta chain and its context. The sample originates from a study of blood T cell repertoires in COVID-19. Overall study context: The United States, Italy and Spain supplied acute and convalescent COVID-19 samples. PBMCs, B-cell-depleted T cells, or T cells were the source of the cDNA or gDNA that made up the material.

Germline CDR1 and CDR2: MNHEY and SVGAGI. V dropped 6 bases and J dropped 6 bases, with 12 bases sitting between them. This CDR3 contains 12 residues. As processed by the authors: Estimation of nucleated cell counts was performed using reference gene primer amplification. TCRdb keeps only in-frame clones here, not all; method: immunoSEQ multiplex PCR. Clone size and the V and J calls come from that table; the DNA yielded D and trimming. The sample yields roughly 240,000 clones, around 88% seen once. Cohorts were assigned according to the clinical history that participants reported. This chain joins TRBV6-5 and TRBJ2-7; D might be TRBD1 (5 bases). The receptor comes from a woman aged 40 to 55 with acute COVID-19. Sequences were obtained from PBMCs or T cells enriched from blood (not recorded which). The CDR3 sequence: CASRSTAFEQYF. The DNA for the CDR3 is TGTGCCAGCAGATCGACAGCCTTCGAGCAGTACTTC.